These T cell receptor beta chains were read from a single sample in a study of blood T cell repertoires in COVID-19. Assay: immunoSEQ multiplex PCR; the TCRdb copy retains only in-frame clones and omits some. The sample shows roughly 190,000 clones, more than 75% of them seen only once. The sequencing sample was made of peripheral blood. These receptor sequences come from a middle-aged man with active or convalescent COVID-19. CDR3s include the opening cysteine and the closing phenylalanine or tryptophan. D genes are given only for firm matches. Size tells how often a clone was seen (once, few, many) or the class of an expanded clone, and some rows leave it out.

v_call	clone_size	j_call	d_call	cdr3_nt	cdr3_aa
TRBV19	NA	TRBJ1-1	TRBD1	TGTGCCAGTAGTATTACGGTGGACAGGGTTAATGAAGCTTTCTTT	CASSITVDRVNEAFF
TRBV12-3/TRBV12-4	NA	TRBJ1-5	NA	TGTGCCAGCAGTTTAGTGGAGGGTCAGCCCCAGCATTTT	CASSLVEGQPQHF
TRBV3-1/TRBV3-2	NA	TRBJ2-5	NA	TGTGCCAGCAGCGGAGGCGGCCTAACTCAAGAGACCCAGTACTTC	CASSGGGLTQETQYF
TRBV21-1	NA	TRBJ1-2	NA	TGTGCCAGCAGCAAACCCCCCGGGACTGGCCCCGGCTACACCTTC	CASSKPPGTGPGYTF
TRBV10-3	NA	TRBJ1-1	TRBD1	TGTGCCATCAACCGACAGGGAGAAGCTTTCTTT	CAINRQGEAFF
TRBV9	NA	TRBJ1-1	TRBD1	TGTGCCAGCAGCCCCTGGACAGGGGTTATGAACACTGAAGCTTTCTTT	CASSPWTGVMNTEAFF
TRBV6-5	NA	TRBJ2-1	TRBD2	TGTGCCAGCAGTCCCCACAACGGGGGGGTCGGCGAGCAGTTCTTC	CASSPHNGGVGEQFF
TRBV28	few	TRBJ1-2	NA	TGTGCCAGCACACTCAGGGTTGGCTATGGCTACACCTTC	CASTLRVGYGYTF
TRBV19	NA	TRBJ1-3	NA	TGTGCCAGTAGTATAGACTCCATCTACTCTGGAAACACCATATATTTT	CASSIDSIYSGNTIYF
TRBV15	NA	TRBJ1-4	NA	TGTGCCACCAGCAGAGATCGGGAAGGCGGGGATGAAAAACTGTTTTTT	CATSRDREGGDEKLFF
TRBV19	NA	TRBJ1-6	TRBD1	TGTGCCAGTACCTCCCGGGACAGGTATAATTCACCCCTCCACTTT	CASTSRDRYNSPLHF
TRBV5-6	NA	TRBJ1-4	NA	TGTGCCAGCAGCGTCATTAATGAAAAACTGTTTTTT	CASSVINEKLFF
TRBV11-3	NA	TRBJ1-5	NA	TGTGCCAGCAGCTTAGGAGGTGACAGCGATCAGCCCCAGCATTTT	CASSLGGDSDQPQHF
TRBV9	once	TRBJ1-6	NA	TGTGCCAGCAGCGTAGAGGACAGTGGGTCACCCCTCCACTTT	CASSVEDSGSPLHF
TRBV29-1	NA	TRBJ2-7	TRBD1	TGCAGCGTCGCCGGGACAGGGGCCTACGAGCAGTACTTC	CSVAGTGAYEQYF
TRBV5-8	NA	TRBJ1-5	TRBD1	TGTGCCAGCAGCTCGGGACAGGGCAATCAGCCCCAGCATTTT	CASSSGQGNQPQHF
TRBV7-6	NA	TRBJ1-1	TRBD1	TGTGCCAGCAGCTTGGGGCCTATGGGACAGGGCACTGAAGCTTTCTTT	CASSLGPMGQGTEAFF
TRBV5-1	many	TRBJ2-1	TRBD2	TGCGCCAGCAGCCCCCGTTGGAGTGCGGGGGGCTACAATGAGCAGTTCTTC	CASSPRWSAGGYNEQFF
TRBV19	NA	TRBJ1-2	NA	TGTGCCAGTAGTCGGGTGTATGGCTACACCTTC	CASSRVYGYTF
TRBV11-2	NA	TRBJ2-1	TRBD2	TGTGCCAGCAGCTTGTATCAGCGGGGGTACAATGAGCAGTTCTTC	CASSLYQRGYNEQFF
TRBV29-1	once	TRBJ1-4	TRBD1	TGCAGCGCCTCAGGACAGGCAACTAATGAAAAACTGTTTTTT	CSASGQATNEKLFF
TRBV6-2/TRBV6-3	NA	TRBJ1-1	NA	TGTGCCAGCAGTTACTCGAAGGGGCCTGAAGCTTTCTTT	CASSYSKGPEAFF
TRBV6-5	NA	TRBJ2-2	NA	TGTGCCAGCAGAAGTTACCAGGCGGGCACCGGGGAGCTGTTTTTT	CASRSYQAGTGELFF
TRBV25-1	NA	TRBJ2-7	TRBD1	TGTGCCAGCAGCCGGGACAGGGGCCACGAGCAGTACTTC	CASSRDRGHEQYF
TRBV7-6	NA	TRBJ1-6	NA	TGTGCCAGCAGCTTAAAAGATCGCCTGAGCTCCTATAATTCACCCCTCCACTTT	CASSLKDRLSSYNSPLHF
TRBV30	NA	TRBJ2-6	TRBD2	TGTGCCTGGAGTCCCGCAGCGGGGTACGGGGCCAACGTCCTGACTTTC	CAWSPAAGYGANVLTF
TRBV5-1	few	TRBJ1-1	NA	TGCGCCAGCGGGGGGGACACTGAAGCTTTCTTT	CASGGDTEAFF
TRBV6-2/TRBV6-3	NA	TRBJ2-4	NA	TGTGCCAGCAGTTACTCCAATCATGAGATTCAGTACTTC	CASSYSNHEIQYF
TRBV6-6	NA	TRBJ1-3	NA	TGTGCCAGCAGTCCCCGACAGGCCACAGGGTCTGGAAACACCATATATTTT	CASSPRQATGSGNTIYF
TRBV7-9	NA	TRBJ1-5	TRBD1	TGTGCCAGCAGCTTAGCGGGGACAGCAGTAAATCAGCCCCAGCATTTT	CASSLAGTAVNQPQHF
TRBV5-5	NA	TRBJ1-1	NA	TGTGCCAGCAGCTTGTGGGTCGCTAACGGGGCTGAAGCTTTCTTT	CASSLWVANGAEAFF
TRBV18	NA	TRBJ2-1	NA	TGTGCCAGCTCACCAGACAGCAGGGACAATGAGCAGTTCTTC	CASSPDSRDNEQFF
TRBV6-5	NA	TRBJ1-3	TRBD1	TGTGCCAGCAGGGCGGACAGGGTATCTGGAAACACCATATATTTT	CASRADRVSGNTIYF
TRBV24-1	NA	TRBJ2-2	TRBD2	TGTGCCACCAGTGAGTCGAAGCCCGGGACTAATAGAAACACCGGGGAGCTGTTTTTT	CATSESKPGTNRNTGELFF
TRBV7-2	NA	TRBJ1-1	NA	TGTGCCAGCAGCCCCCAGGGAAATATCATGAACACTGAAGCTTTCTTT	CASSPQGNIMNTEAFF
TRBV11-3	NA	TRBJ2-7	TRBD1	TGTGCCAGCAGCTTAGCTCTACTCCCGGGACAGGGGGTATACGAGCAGTACTTC	CASSLALLPGQGVYEQYF
TRBV18	few	TRBJ2-3	NA	TGTGCCAGCTCACCACCTGCAGGGGTTAGCACAGATACGCAGTATTTT	CASSPPAGVSTDTQYF
TRBV4-1	NA	TRBJ2-7	TRBD1	TGCGCCAGCAGCCAAAACCCGACAGGGGGCCCCTACGAGCAGTACTTC	CASSQNPTGGPYEQYF
TRBV18	NA	TRBJ1-1	NA	TGTGCCAGCTCACCACAGTTACAGGGGAACACTGAAGCTTTCTTT	CASSPQLQGNTEAFF
TRBV27	NA	TRBJ2-7	NA	TGTGCCAGCAGTTTATCAGGTCAGGGGGGCAACGAGCAGTACTTC	CASSLSGQGGNEQYF
TRBV24-1	NA	TRBJ2-2	NA	TGTGCCACCAGTGCCTATAACACCGGGGAGCTGTTTTTT	CATSAYNTGELFF
TRBV7-2	NA	TRBJ2-7	TRBD2	TGTGCCAGCAGCTCCTCGGGGGGACTATTCTACGAGCAGTACTTC	CASSSSGGLFYEQYF
TRBV30	NA	TRBJ1-1	NA	TGTGCCTGGAGGCAGGGAGGGAGCACTGAAGCTTTCTTT	CAWRQGGSTEAFF